The 4 T cell receptor beta chains reported below all come from one sample, sequenced in a study of blood T cell repertoires in COVID-19. Sequenced by immunoSEQ multiplex PCR; TCRdb stores in-frame clones only, minus some. The sample holds around 75,000 clones; over 80% are singletons and the top ten take roughly 12%. Sequencing was carried out using peripheral blood. The receptors were sampled from a man aged 50 to 59 with COVID-19, enrolled during active disease.

The rearrangement links TRBV5-5 to TRBJ2-7, with D uncertain. CDR1 is SGHKS and CDR2 is YYEKEE in the germline V gene (reference sequence). V was shortened by 0 bases and J by 0 bases, with 10 bases between the two germline ends. This CDR3 has 15 residues. In DNA form, the CDR3 reads TGTGCCAGCAGCTTGGGTGACACCGTCTCCTACGAGCAGTACTTC. This translates into CASSLGDTVSYEQYF.

The chain couples TRBV4-1 to TRBJ2-7; 11 nucleotides agree with TRBD1. Per germline, CDR1 MGHRA and CDR2 YSYEKL. The trim removed 1 base at V and 1 base at J, leaving 9 bases unmatched. The CDR3 spans 18 residues. DNA of the CDR3: TGCGCCAGCAGCCAAGGTATAAGGACAGGGGGCGCTTCCTACGAGCAGTACTTC. Encoded protein: CASSQGIRTGGASYEQYF.

In its sample, this clone was seen a few times. J is TRBJ1-1 and V is TRBV19; D may be TRBD1 (5 bases). V was cut by 5 bases and J by 5 bases, with 18 bases left in between. Germline CDR1 and CDR2: LNHDA and SQIVND (reference sequence). This CDR3 has 15 amino acids. CDR3 protein: CASSRQSGGRTEAFF. The CDR3 nucleotides read TGTGCCAGTAGTCGCCAAAGTGGGGGGAGGACTGAAGCTTTCTTT.

The chain is built from TRBV11-2 and TRBJ1-6, with TRBD1 identical over 7 bases. Trimming at V came to 7 bases and at J to 8 bases, leaving 5 bases not matched to a gene. The V gene's germline CDR1 is SGHAT and CDR2 FQNNGV. The CDR3 runs to 13 residues. The CDR3: CASNNRGYSPLHF. The CDR3 DNA reads as TGTGCCAGCAACAACAGGGGTTATTCACCCCTCCACTTT. Using reference TRBV11-2 and TRBJ1-6 for the parts outside the CDR3, the full variable domain is EAGVAQSPRYKIIEKRQSVAFWCNPISGHATLYWYQQILGQGPKLLIQFQNNGVVDDSQLPKDRFSAERLKGVDSTLKIQPAKLEDSAVYLCASNNRGYSPLHFGNGTRLTVT.